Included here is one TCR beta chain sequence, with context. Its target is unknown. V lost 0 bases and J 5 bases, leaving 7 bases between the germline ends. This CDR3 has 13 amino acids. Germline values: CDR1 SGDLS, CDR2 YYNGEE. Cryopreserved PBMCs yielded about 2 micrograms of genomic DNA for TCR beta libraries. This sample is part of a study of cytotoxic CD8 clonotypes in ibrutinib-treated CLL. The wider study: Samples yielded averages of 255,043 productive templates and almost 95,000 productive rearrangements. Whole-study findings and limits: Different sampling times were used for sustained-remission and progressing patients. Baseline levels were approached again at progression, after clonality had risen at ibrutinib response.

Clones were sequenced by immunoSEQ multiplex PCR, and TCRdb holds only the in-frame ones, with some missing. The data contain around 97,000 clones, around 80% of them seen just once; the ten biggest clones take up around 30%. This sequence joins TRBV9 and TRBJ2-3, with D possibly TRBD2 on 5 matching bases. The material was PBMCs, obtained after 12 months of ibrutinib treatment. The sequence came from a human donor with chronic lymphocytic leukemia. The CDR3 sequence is CASSVDREDTQYF. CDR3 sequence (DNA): TGTGCCAGCAGCGTAGACCGGGAAGATACGCAGTATTTT. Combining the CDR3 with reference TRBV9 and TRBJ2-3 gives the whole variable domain DSGVTQTPKHLITATGQRVTLRCSPRSGDLSVYWYQQSLDQGLQFLIQYYNGEERAKGNILERFSAQQFPDLHSELNLSSLELGDSALYFCASSVDREDTQYFGPGTRLTVL.